Following are 3 T cell receptor beta chains from one sample sequenced in a study of blood T cell repertoires in COVID-19. Measured with immunoSEQ multiplex PCR; TCRdb has only the in-frame clones, and not every one. The sample includes 400,000 to 550,000 clones, roughly 89% of them seen just once. Material for sequencing was peripheral blood. The receptors derive from a woman younger than 45 with acute or convalescent COVID-19.

For the CDR3, the DNA is TGTGCCTTACAACGGACAGGGGTGGTCGCGAACACCGGGGAGCTGTTTTTT. Translating gives CALQRTGVVANTGELFF. V is TRBV30 and J is TRBJ2-2, with 9 bases aligning to TRBD1. The V gene end was trimmed by 7 bases and the J gene end by 0 bases; junction bases not matched to a gene: 12. The CDR3 consists of 17 residues. In germline, CDR1 is GTSNPN, CDR2 SVGIG (reference sequence).

V and J are TRBV7-2 and TRBJ2-7; the match to TRBD1 covers 9 bases. CDR1 is SGHTA, CDR2 FQGNSA, per germline. The CDR3 has 19 residues. The trim removed 4 bases at V and 2 bases at J, leaving 18 bases unmatched. CDR3 nucleotide sequence: TGTGCCAGCAGCTCTCCTACAGGACAGGGGACACAATACCCCTACGAGCAGTACTTC. Translated, it gives CASSSPTGQGTQYPYEQYF.

The V call is TRBV19, the J call TRBJ2-7, with a weak D call TRBD1 (5 bases). Between the trimmed V and J ends, which lost 5 bases and 2 bases, there was a span of 10 bases. Germline lookup yields CDR1 LNHDA and CDR2 SQIVND (reference sequence). The CDR3 spans 13 residues. CDR3 amino acids: CASSLQGTYEQYF. CDR3 DNA: TGTGCCAGTAGTTTGCAGGGCACCTACGAGCAGTACTTC. The complete variable domain, with remaining parts taken from reference TRBV19 and TRBJ2-7, reads DGGITQSPKYLFRKEGQNVTLSCEQNLNHDAMYWYRQDPGQGLRLIYYSQIVNDFQKGDIAEGYSVSREKKESFPLTVTSAQKNPTAFYLCASSLQGTYEQYFGPGTRLTVT.